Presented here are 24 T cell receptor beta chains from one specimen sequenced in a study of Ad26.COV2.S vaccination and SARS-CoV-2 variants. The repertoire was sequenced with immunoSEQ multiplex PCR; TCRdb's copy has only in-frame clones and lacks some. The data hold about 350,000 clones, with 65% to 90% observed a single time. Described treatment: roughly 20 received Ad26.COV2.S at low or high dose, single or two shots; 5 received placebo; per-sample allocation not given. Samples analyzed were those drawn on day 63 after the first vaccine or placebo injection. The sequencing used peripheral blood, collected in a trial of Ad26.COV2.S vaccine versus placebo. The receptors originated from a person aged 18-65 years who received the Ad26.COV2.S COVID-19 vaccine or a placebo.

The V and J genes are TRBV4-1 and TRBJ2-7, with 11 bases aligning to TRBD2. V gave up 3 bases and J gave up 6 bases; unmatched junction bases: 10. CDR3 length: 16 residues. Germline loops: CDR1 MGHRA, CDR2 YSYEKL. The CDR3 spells CASSQTPSGGPPEQYF. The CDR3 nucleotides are TGCGCCAGCAGCCAGACGCCTAGCGGGGGGCCGCCCGAGCAGTACTTC.

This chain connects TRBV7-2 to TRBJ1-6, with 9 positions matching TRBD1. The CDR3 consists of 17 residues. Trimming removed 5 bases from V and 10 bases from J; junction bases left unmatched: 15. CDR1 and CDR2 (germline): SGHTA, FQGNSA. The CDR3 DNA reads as TGTGCCAGCAGCCCGAGCGGGACAGGGTTTCAAGCATCACCCCTCCACTTT. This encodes CASSPSGTGFQASPLHF.

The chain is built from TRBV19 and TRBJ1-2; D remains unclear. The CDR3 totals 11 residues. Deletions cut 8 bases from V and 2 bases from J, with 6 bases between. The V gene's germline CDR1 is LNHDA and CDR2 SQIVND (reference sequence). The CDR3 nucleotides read TGTGCCAGTCGATTGAACTATGGCTACACCTTC. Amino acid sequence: CASRLNYGYTF.

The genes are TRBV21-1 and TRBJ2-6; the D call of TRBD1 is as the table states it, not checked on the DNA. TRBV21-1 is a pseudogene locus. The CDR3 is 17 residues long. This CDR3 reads CASSRQDITSGANVLTF. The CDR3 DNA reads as TGTGCCAGCAGCAGACAGGACATAACTTCTGGGGCCAACGTCCTGACTTTC.

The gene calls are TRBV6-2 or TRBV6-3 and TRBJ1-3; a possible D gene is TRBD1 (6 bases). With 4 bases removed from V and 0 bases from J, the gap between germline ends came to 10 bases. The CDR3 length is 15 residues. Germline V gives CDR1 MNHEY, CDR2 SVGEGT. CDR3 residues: CASSSTGSSGNTIYF. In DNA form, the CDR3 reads TGTGCCAGCAGTTCGACAGGTTCCTCTGGAAACACCATATATTTT.

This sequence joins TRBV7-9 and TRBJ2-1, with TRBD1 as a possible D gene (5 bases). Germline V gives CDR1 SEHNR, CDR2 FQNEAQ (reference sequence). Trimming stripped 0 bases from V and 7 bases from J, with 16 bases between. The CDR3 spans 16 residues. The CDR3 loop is CASSLAQGFLVNEQFF. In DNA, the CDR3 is TGTGCCAGCAGCTTAGCGCAGGGATTCTTAGTAAATGAGCAGTTCTTC. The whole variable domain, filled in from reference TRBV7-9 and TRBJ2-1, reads DTGVSQNPRHKITKRGQNVTFRCDPISEHNRLYWYRQTLGQGPEFLTYFQNEAQLEKSRLLSDRFSAERPKGSFSTLEIQRTEQGDSAMYLCASSLAQGFLVNEQFFGPGTRLTVL.

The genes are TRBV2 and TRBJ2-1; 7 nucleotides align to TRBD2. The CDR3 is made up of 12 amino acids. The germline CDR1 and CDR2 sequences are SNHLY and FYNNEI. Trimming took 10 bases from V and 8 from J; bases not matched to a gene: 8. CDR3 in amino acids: CANGQRGDEQFF. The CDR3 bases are TGTGCCAACGGCCAGCGGGGTGATGAGCAGTTCTTC. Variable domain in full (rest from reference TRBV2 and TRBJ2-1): EPEVTQTPSHQVTQMGQEVILRCVPISNHLYFYWYRQILGQKVEFLVSFYNNEISEKSEIFDDQFSVERPDGSNFTLKIRSTKLEDSAMYFCANGQRGDEQFFGPGTRLTVL.

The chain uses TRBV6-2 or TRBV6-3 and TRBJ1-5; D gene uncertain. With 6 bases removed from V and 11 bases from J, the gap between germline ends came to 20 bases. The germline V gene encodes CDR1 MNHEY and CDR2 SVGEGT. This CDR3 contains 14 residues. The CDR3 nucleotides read TGTGCCAGCAGCTTCTCTAATGTGGATTCGACCCAGCATTTT. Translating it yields CASSFSNVDSTQHF.

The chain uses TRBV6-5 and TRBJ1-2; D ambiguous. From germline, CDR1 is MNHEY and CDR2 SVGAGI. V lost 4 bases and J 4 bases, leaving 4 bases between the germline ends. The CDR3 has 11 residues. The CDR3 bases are TGTGCCAGCAGTTCCCCCTATGGCTACACCTTC. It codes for CASSSPYGYTF.

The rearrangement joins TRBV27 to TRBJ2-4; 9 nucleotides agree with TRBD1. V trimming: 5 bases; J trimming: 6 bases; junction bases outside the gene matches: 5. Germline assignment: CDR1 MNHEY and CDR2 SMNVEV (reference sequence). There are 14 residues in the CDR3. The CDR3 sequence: CASSTDRGGNIQYF. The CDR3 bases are TGTGCCAGCAGTACGGACAGGGGAGGAAACATTCAGTACTTC.

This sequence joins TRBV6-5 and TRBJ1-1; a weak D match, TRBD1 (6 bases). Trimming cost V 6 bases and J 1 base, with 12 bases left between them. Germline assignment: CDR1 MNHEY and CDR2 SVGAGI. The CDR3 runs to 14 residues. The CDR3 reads CASSQRGRNTEAFF. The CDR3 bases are TGTGCCAGCAGCCAGAGGGGGAGGAACACTGAAGCTTTCTTT.

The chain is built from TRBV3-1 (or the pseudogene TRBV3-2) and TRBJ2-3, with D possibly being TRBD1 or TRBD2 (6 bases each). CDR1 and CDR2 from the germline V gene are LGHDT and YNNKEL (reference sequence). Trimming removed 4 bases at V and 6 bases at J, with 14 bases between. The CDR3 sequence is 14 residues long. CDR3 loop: CASSPGAGADTQYF. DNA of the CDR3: TGTGCCAGCAGCCCGGGGGCAGGCGCGGATACGCAGTATTTT.

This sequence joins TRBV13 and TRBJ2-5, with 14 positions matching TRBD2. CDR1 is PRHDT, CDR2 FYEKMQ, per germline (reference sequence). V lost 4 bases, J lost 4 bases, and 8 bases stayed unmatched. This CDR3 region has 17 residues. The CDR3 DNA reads TGTGCCAGCAGCTCTCTGACTAGCGGGGGGGCAGGAGAGACCCAGTACTTC. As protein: CASSSLTSGGAGETQYF.

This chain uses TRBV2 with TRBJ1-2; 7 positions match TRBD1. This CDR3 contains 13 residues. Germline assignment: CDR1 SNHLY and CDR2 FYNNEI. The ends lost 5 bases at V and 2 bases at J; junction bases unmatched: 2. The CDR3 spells CASSRQGNYGYTF. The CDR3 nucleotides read TGTGCCAGCAGTAGACAGGGAAACTATGGCTACACCTTC.

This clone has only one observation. The CDR3 DNA reads TGTGCCAGCAGCTTAGGAGGGGTCTTAGCGGGAGGGCCCGGGGAGCTGTTTTTT. It is translated as CASSLGGVLAGGPGELFF. V and J are TRBV7-2 and TRBJ2-2; 11 positions match TRBD2. Per germline, CDR1 SGHTA and CDR2 FQGNSA. The CDR3 totals 18 residues. Trimming removed 1 base from V and 6 bases from J; junction bases left unmatched: 10. The full variable domain, its missing parts supplied by reference TRBV7-2 and TRBJ2-2, is GAGVSQSPSNKVTEKGKDVELRCDPISGHTALYWYRQSLGQGLEFLIYFQGNSAPDKSGLPSDRFSAERTGGSVSTLTIQRTQQEDSAVYLCASSLGGVLAGGPGELFFGEGSRLTVL.

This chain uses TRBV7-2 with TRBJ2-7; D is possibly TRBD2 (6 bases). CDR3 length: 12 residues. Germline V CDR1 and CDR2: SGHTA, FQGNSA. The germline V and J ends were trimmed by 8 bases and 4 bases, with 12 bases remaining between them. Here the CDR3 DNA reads TGTGCCAGCCTGGACTACCGGTACGAGCAGTACTTC. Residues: CASLDYRYEQYF.

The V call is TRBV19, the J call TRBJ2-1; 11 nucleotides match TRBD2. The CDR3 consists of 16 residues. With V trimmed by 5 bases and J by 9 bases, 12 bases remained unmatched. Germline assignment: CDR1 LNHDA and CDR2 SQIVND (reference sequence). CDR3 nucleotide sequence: TGTGCCAGTAGTCCCCGCGGTAGCGGGGGGGCCTTTGAGCAGTTCTTC. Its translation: CASSPRGSGGAFEQFF.

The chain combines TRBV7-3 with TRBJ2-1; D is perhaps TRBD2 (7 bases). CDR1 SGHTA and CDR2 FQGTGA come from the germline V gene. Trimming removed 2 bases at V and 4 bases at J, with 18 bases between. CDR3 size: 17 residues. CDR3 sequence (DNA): TGTGCCAGCAGCTTAGGGGGCCCGGGACTATCATACAATGAGCAGTTCTTC. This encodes CASSLGGPGLSYNEQFF.

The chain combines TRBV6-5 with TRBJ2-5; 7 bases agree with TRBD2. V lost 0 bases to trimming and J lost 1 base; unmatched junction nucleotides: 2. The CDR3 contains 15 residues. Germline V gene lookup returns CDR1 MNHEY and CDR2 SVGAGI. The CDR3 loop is CASSYSLAVQETQYF. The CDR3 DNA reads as TGTGCCAGCAGTTACTCCCTAGCGGTCCAAGAGACCCAGTACTTC.

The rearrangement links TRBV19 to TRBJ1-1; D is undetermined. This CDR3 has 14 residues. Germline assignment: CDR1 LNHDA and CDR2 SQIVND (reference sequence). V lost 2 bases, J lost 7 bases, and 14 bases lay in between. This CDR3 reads CASSIRYESHEAFF. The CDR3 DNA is TGTGCCAGTAGTATAAGGTACGAATCCCATGAAGCTTTCTTT.

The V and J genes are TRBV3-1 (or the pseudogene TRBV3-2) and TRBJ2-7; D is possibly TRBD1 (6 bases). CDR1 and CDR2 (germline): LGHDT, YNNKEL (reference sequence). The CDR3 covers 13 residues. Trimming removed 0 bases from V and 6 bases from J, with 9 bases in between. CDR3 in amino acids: CASSQEGAGEQYF. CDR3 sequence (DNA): TGTGCCAGCAGCCAAGAGGGGGCAGGCGAGCAGTACTTC.

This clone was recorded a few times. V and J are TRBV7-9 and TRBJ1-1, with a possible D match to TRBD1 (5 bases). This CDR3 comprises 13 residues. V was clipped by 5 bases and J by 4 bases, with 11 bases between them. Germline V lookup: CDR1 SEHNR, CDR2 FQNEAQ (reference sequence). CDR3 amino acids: CASSVDSLTEAFF. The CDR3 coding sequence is TGTGCCAGCAGCGTAGACAGTCTCACTGAAGCTTTCTTT.

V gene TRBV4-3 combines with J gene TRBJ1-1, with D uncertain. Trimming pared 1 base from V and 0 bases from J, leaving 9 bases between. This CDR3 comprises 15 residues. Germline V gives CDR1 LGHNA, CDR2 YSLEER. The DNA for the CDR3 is TGCGCCAGCAGCCAAGGAGGGTGGATGAACACTGAAGCTTTCTTT. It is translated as CASSQGGWMNTEAFF.

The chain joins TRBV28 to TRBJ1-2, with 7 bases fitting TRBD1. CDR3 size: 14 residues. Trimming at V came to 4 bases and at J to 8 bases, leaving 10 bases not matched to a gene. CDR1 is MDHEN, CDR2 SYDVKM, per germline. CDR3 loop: CASSSSTGARGYTF. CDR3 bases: TGTGCCAGCAGTTCATCAACAGGGGCAAGGGGCTACACCTTC.